This T cell receptor (beta chain) was obtained from a study of blood T cell repertoires in COVID-19. As for the study in general: The United States, Italy and Spain provided the acute and convalescent COVID-19 samples.

The assay was immunoSEQ multiplex PCR, and TCRdb's table has in-frame clones only and misses some. Among hundreds of thousands of clones listed, roughly 90% were seen once. Germline V gives CDR1 WNHNN, CDR2 SYGVQD (reference sequence). This CDR3 region has 14 residues. V was pared by 6 bases and J by 5 bases, with 9 bases of the junction left unmatched. The TCR was taken from a man in his forties with acute or convalescent COVID-19. The material sequenced was peripheral blood. The chain has TRBV10-1 and TRBJ2-7; 8 nucleotides agree with TRBD1. In DNA form, the CDR3 reads TGCGCCAGCAGCGCAGGGGGCGCAGGGGACGAGCAGTACTTC. Its translation: CASSAGGAGDEQYF.